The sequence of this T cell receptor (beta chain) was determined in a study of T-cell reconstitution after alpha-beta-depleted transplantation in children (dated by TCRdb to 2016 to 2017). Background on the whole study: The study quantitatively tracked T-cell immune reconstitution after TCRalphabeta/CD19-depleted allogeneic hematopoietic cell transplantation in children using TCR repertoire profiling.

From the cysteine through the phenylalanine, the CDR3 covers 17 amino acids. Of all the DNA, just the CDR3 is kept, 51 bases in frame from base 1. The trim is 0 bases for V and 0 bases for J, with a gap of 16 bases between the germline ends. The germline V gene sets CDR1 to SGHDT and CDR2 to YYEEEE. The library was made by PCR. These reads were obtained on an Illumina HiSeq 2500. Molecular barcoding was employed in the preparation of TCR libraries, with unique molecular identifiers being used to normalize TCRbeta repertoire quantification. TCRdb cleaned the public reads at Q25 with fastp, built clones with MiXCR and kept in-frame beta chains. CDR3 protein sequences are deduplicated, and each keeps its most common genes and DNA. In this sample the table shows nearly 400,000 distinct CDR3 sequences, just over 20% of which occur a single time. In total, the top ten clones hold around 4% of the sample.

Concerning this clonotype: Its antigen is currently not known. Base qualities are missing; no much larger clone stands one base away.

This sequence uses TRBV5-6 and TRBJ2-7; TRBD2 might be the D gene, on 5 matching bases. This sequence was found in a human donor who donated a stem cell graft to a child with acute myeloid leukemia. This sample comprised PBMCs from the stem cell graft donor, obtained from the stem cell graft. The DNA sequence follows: TGTGCCAGCAGCTTGGATAGTCGCGGGTACAACTCCTACGAGCAGTACTTC. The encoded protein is CASSLDSRGYNSYEQYF.